The sample holds many counts of the clone carrying this TCR beta chain. There are 19 residues in the CDR3. V dropped 6 bases and J dropped 1; count of bases not matched to a gene: 17. The data were obtained in a study of molecular identifiers for immune sequencing clone quantification. TCRdb reprocessed the PCR reads via MiXCR and lists one record per CDR3 protein. The repertoire holds hundreds of thousands of distinct CDR3 sequences, with around 25% as singletons. The chain couples TRBV23-1 to TRBJ2-2; 7 nucleotides match TRBD1. TRBV23-1 is filed as an ORF, its function uncertain. The clonotype was recovered from a human donor in good health. Some libraries in this study had Jurkat cell RNA spiked in. The sample was naive CD8+ T cells from blood, with Jurkat cell RNA spiked in. Subset noted: FACS-sorted CD8+CD4-CCR7+CD45RA+ naive T cells. The CDR3 here is CASRAGRGRRMENTGELFF. In nucleotides, the CDR3 is TGCGCCAGCAGAGCAGGAAGGGGGCGCAGGATGGAGAACACCGGGGAGCTGTTTTTT.